Below, 22 T cell receptor beta chains from the same sample are listed, as sequenced in a study of neurological immune-mediated disorders. Time point defined: longitudinal time-point 2. MiXCR was run by TCRdb on the 5' RACE reads, yielding one entry per CDR3 protein. The sample contains some 50,000 distinct CDR3 sequences, about 12% of which appear only once. The specimen sequenced was PBMCs. Every receptor here comes from a male donor with HTLV-1-associated myelopathy (HAM/TSP).

The table lists this clonotype with many counts. This chain joins TRBV5-1 and TRBJ2-7; D remains ambiguous. The germline CDR1 and CDR2 sequences are SGHRS and YFSETQ. The V end was cut by 4 bases, the J end by 2 bases, with 13 bases between. The CDR3 extends over 14 amino acids. DNA of the CDR3: TGCGCCAGCAGCCTGAAGGACGGTCCCTACGAGCAGTACTTC. Translating it yields CASSLKDGPYEQYF.

The CDR3 loop is CASSTGGVGWFVSTF. CDR3 nucleotides: TGCGCCAGCAGCACCGGCGGGGTCGGGTGGTTTGTCTCTACCTTC. This sequence joins TRBV5-1 and TRBJ1-2; no definite D call. Between the trimmed V and J ends, which lost 4 bases and 14 bases, there was a span of 27 bases. This CDR3 spans 15 amino acids. Germline V gene data show CDR1 as SGHRS and CDR2 as YFSETQ.

The table lists this clonotype with a few counts. CDR3 amino acids: CASSPDAARGDEQYF. The CDR3, as DNA: TGCGCCAGCAGCCCCGACGCGGCCCGTGGTGACGAGCAGTACTTC. The rearrangement joins TRBV5-1 to TRBJ2-7; D is ambiguous. The CDR3 runs to 15 residues. The germline V and J ends were trimmed by 4 bases and 5 bases, with 19 bases remaining between them. Germline V CDR1 and CDR2: SGHRS, YFSETQ. Looking up the rest from reference TRBV5-1 and TRBJ2-7 gives the full variable domain: KAGVTQTPRYLIKTRGQQVTLSCSPISGHRSVSWYQQTPGQGLQFLFEYFSETQRNKGNFPGRFSGRQFSNSRSEMNVSTLELGDSALYLCASSPDAARGDEQYFGPGTRLTVT.

This clonotype was seen at least ten times. J is TRBJ2-7 and V is TRBV10-2; TRBD1 is a possible D gene (5 bases). The CDR3 consists of 12 residues. V lost 8 bases and J 0 bases, leaving 8 bases between the germline ends. Germline V gene lookup returns CDR1 WSHSY and CDR2 SAAADI. CDR3 loop: CASGRASYEQYF. The CDR3 DNA reads TGCGCCAGCGGCAGGGCCTCCTACGAGCAGTACTTC.

This clonotype was seen many times. The V and J genes are TRBV14 and TRBJ2-7; D not certain. The CDR3 runs to 13 residues. The germline V gene has CDR1 SGHDN and CDR2 FVKESK. Deletions cut 2 bases from V and 3 bases from J, with 8 bases between. CDR3 nucleotides: TGTGCCAGCAGCCAATGGCCACTCTACGAGCAGTACTTC. This gives the protein CASSQWPLYEQYF.

This clonotype was seen at least ten times. The rearrangement links TRBV7-2 to TRBJ2-5; D assignment may be TRBD1 or TRBD2 (5 bases each). Per the germline V gene, CDR1 is SGHTA and CDR2 is FQGNSA. This CDR3 is built from 15 residues. Trimming stripped 4 bases from V and 5 bases from J, with 17 bases between. In DNA form, the CDR3 reads TGTGCCAGCAGCTCTGGCCAGGGAGTCGGGGAGACCCAGTACTTC. It translates to CASSSGQGVGETQYF.

In its sample, this clonotype was seen many times. V usage is TRBV5-6 and J usage is TRBJ2-1; possibly TRBD1 for D (5 bases). V was shortened by 0 bases and J by 14 bases, with 12 bases between the two germline ends. CDR3 length: 12 residues. Looked up from germline, CDR1 is SGHDT and CDR2 is YYEEEE. This CDR3 is CASSLARAFEFF. In DNA, the CDR3 is TGTGCCAGCAGCTTGGCCAGGGCCTTCGAGTTCTTC.

This clonotype showed up many times. The V gene is TRBV5-1, the J gene TRBJ2-5; TRBD2 agrees at 11 bases. There are 15 residues in the CDR3. V gave up 4 bases and J gave up 2 bases; unmatched junction bases: 4. CDR1 SGHRS and CDR2 YFSETQ come from the germline V gene. CDR3 sequence reads: CASSVSGGGQETQYF. CDR3 DNA: TGCGCCAGCAGCGTTAGCGGGGGGGGACAAGAGACCCAGTACTTC.

This clonotype has ten or more counts. CDR3 nucleotides: TGTGCCAGCAGTTACGGGGTCGGCGGCACCGGGGAGCTGTTTTTT. It translates to CASSYGVGGTGELFF. The chain joins TRBV6-6 to TRBJ2-2; D unresolved. From germline, CDR1 is MNHNY and CDR2 SVGAGI (reference sequence). The CDR3 length is 15 residues. The ends were cut back, 2 bases at V and 4 bases at J, with 11 bases in the middle.

This clonotype was seen many times. The chain is built from TRBV5-1 and TRBJ2-5; perhaps TRBD1 as D (6 bases). V dropped 3 bases and J dropped 5 bases, with 17 bases sitting between them. The CDR3 consists of 15 residues. The germline V gene has CDR1 SGHRS and CDR2 YFSETQ. The CDR3 nucleotides are TGCGCCAGCAGCTCGCTTACAGGGTTAGGGGAGACCCAGTACTTC. Amino acid sequence: CASSSLTGLGETQYF.

This clonotype was seen repeatedly, ten times or more. The rearrangement joins TRBV10-3 to TRBJ2-1, with 8 positions matching TRBD2. The CDR3 totals 16 residues. V shed 11 bases and J 0 bases; nucleotides not matched to a gene: 12. The germline CDR1 and CDR2 sequences are ENHRY and SYGVKD. This CDR3 reads CAAEPREGGSYNEQFF. In DNA form, the CDR3 reads TGTGCCGCCGAACCACGGGAGGGTGGCTCCTACAATGAGCAGTTCTTC.

This clonotype was detected many times. The chain uses TRBV11-2 and TRBJ2-5, with TRBD2 identical over 7 bases. In germline, CDR1 is SGHAT, CDR2 FQNNGV. The CDR3 is 15 amino acids. The V segment lost 5 bases and the J segment 3 bases; nucleotides outside the gene matches: 9. CDR3 coding DNA: TGTGCCAGCAGCCCGCGGGGGTGGGGGGAAGAGACCCAGTACTTC. It specifies CASSPRGWGEETQYF. The complete variable domain, with remaining parts taken from reference TRBV11-2 and TRBJ2-5, reads EAGVAQSPRYKIIEKRQSVAFWCNPISGHATLYWYQQILGQGPKLLIQFQNNGVVDDSQLPKDRFSAERLKGVDSTLKIQPAKLEDSAVYLCASSPRGWGEETQYFGPGTRLLVL.

To note about this clonotype: A much larger clone lies one base from this, so it may be a read error. This chain joins TRBV7-8 and TRBJ2-3; maybe TRBD2 (6 bases). Trimming pared 1 base from V and 5 bases from J, leaving 16 bases between. Germline V gives CDR1 SGHVS, CDR2 FQNEAQ. This CDR3 comprises 16 residues. CDR3 in DNA: TGTGCCAGCAGCTTAGGGCGGAGGGGAGGTGTAGATACGCAGTATTTT. It yields the protein CASSLGRRGGVDTQYF.

This clonotype was picked up many times. The rearrangement uses TRBV5-1 and TRBJ1-1; possible D gene TRBD1, 6 bases. Germline lookup yields CDR1 SGHRS and CDR2 YFSETQ. V was clipped by 4 bases and J by 7 bases, with 20 bases between them. This CDR3 region has 15 residues. As DNA, the CDR3 is TGCGCCAGCAGCATAACAGGGTCCAGGAACGGTGAAGCTTTCTTT. Translating gives CASSITGSRNGEAFF.

This clonotype has ten or more counts. The rearrangement uses TRBV5-6 and TRBJ2-1, with TRBD1 identical over 11 bases. Germline values: CDR1 SGHDT, CDR2 YYEEEE. The length of the CDR3 is 14 residues. Trimming at V came to 4 bases and at J to 9 bases, leaving 6 bases not matched to a gene. CDR3 sequence reads: CASSKGQGVGEQFF. The CDR3 region has the DNA TGTGCCAGCAGCAAGGGACAGGGGGTCGGTGAGCAGTTCTTC.

The table lists this clonotype with many counts. This chain joins TRBV9 and TRBJ1-2, with 12 bases matching TRBD1. CDR1 SGDLS and CDR2 YYNGEE come from the germline V gene. The V and J ends lost 4 bases and 3 bases, in that order; junction bases with no gene match: 4. This CDR3 spans 15 amino acids. The CDR3, as DNA: TGTGCCAGCAGCCTAGGGACAGGGGGCTACTATGGCTACACCTTC. Its translation: CASSLGTGGYYGYTF.

This clonotype has ten or more counts. The CDR3 spells CASSVAGGSYSNQPQHF. CDR3 bases: TGTGCCAGCAGTGTGGCGGGGGGCTCCTATAGCAATCAGCCCCAGCATTTT. V usage is TRBV27 and J usage is TRBJ1-5; a weak D match, TRBD1 (6 bases). The CDR3 sequence is 17 residues long. Germline V CDR1 and CDR2: MNHEY, SMNVEV (reference sequence). Trimming shortened V by 5 bases and J by 0 bases, and 17 bases separated the two germline ends.

The table lists this clonotype with many counts. The chain combines TRBV4-1 with TRBJ1-5; the D is unclear. The V end lost 4 bases, the J end lost 8 bases, and 12 bases lay between the germline ends. Germline V gives CDR1 MGHRA, CDR2 YSYEKL. The CDR3 runs 13 residues. The CDR3: CASSPPGLEPQHF. The CDR3 DNA is TGCGCCAGCAGCCCCCCTGGGTTGGAGCCCCAGCATTTT.

This clonotype was seen at least ten times. The CDR3 is CSAPLRGPLHF. Here the CDR3 DNA reads TGCAGTGCCCCTCTTCGTGGACCCCTCCACTTT. The V and J genes are TRBV20-1 and TRBJ1-6; D gene unclear. The CDR3 sequence is 11 residues long. CDR1 and CDR2 (germline): DFQATT, SNEGSKA (reference sequence). V was shortened by 6 bases and J by 12 bases, with 12 bases between the two germline ends.

With respect to this clonotype: One base away lies a much larger clone, so this may be a sequencing read error. The chain uses TRBV7-6 and TRBJ2-1; a possible D gene is TRBD2 (5 bases). This CDR3 has 14 amino acids. V lost 4 bases and J lost 5, with 12 bases in between. Germline V gives CDR1 SGHVS, CDR2 FNYEAQ. DNA for the CDR3: TGTGCCAGCAGCTCCGGGATAAAGGACAATGAGCAGTTCTTC. Its translation is CASSSGIKDNEQFF.

This clonotype was recorded many times. This chain joins TRBV27 and TRBJ2-7, with D possibly being TRBD2 (6 bases). The CDR3 runs to 17 residues. Trimming removed 3 bases at V and 5 bases at J, with 23 bases between. The V gene's germline CDR1 is MNHEY and CDR2 SMNVEV (reference sequence). The CDR3 spells CASSFSGGRGPFNEQYF. CDR3 DNA: TGTGCCAGCAGTTTCTCCGGGGGACGGGGTCCCTTCAACGAGCAGTACTTC.

At least ten counts were recorded for this clonotype. This chain joins TRBV12-3 or TRBV12-4 and TRBJ1-3; 7 bases map to TRBD1. V gave up 4 bases and J gave up 4 bases; unmatched junction bases: 4. This CDR3 spans 14 amino acids. The CDR3 region is CASSWTGGGNTIYF. CDR3 in DNA: TGTGCCAGCAGTTGGACAGGCGGCGGAAACACCATATATTTT.